This TCR beta chain was sequenced during a study of response to subunit inactivated influenza vaccine (dated by TCRdb to the late 2010s). A note on the overall study: To follow how T cells responded to a trivalent subunit inactivated influenza vaccine, the researchers relied on deep quantitative profiling of the T cell receptor repertoire. What the authors observed across the whole study: The authors suggested that each seasonal influenza vaccination may recruit only a limited number of new T cells.

This clonotype turned up a few times. Its recognized antigen is unknown. Base qualities are not at hand, and no much larger clone is one base apart. Receptor amplification or capture employed RT-PCR. Sequencer: Illumina HiSeq 2500. The raw public data were reprocessed by TCRdb itself: fastp quality trimming at Q25, MiXCR clonotype calling, in-frame beta chains only. Each entry merges the rows of one CDR3 protein and shows their most common DNA and genes. For this sample there are around 470,000 distinct CDR3 sequences; around 7.7% appear just once. The ten top clones hold roughly 13% of the sample. CDR1 and CDR2, looked up from the germline V gene, are MNHEY and SVGAGI. Reading from cysteine to phenylalanine, the CDR3 counts 16 amino acids. Just the 48-base CDR3 DNA is kept, in frame starting at base 1. V is shortened by 1 base, J by 3 bases, and the region joining them spans 12 bases.

Sample: PBMCs from blood, taken 23 months after vaccination. This TCR was sampled from a man between 50 and 69 years old who received an inactivated influenza vaccine. Donor details come from another sample of the same person, matched by shared clones. The V and J genes are TRBV6-5 and TRBJ2-2; matching of 5 bases hints at TRBD2 as the D gene. The DNA is as follows: TGTGCCAGCAGTTACTGGTGGGGAGAGGACACCGGGGAGCTGTTTTTT. Its translation reads: CASSYWWGEDTGELFF.